This T cell receptor beta chain was found in a study of beta chain features in type 1 diabetes. In the study overall: Some 110 million sorted cells were examined across all samples.

Every bit of the isolated RNA underwent reverse transcription, so sequencing read expressed TCRB transcripts. The assay was immunoSEQ multiplex PCR, and TCRdb's table has in-frame clones only and misses some. Among 900,000 or so clones listed, roughly 17% were seen once. The CDR3 sequence is 14 residues long. J gave up 7 bases and V 5 bases, and 6 bases lay outside the gene matches. Germline V CDR1 and CDR2: SGHRS, YFSETQ. The table lists this clone with a few counts. V and J are TRBV5-1 and TRBJ2-1, with 10 bases matching TRBD2. Sequencing used naive CD4+ T cells from blood. This clonotype originated in a woman aged 18-35 years in good health. CDR3 in DNA: TGCGCCAGCAGTCGGCTAGCGGGGGCGAATGAGCAGTTCTTC. It translates to CASSRLAGANEQFF.